This TCR beta chain stems from a study of cytomegalovirus exposure and HLA in healthy donors. A word on this clone: Its antigen is unidentified.

Study observations and caveats: Links to common viral pathogens appeared, in a later analysis, for several of the most significant clusters. In an earlier analysis, about 90% or about 30%: the productive usage of most TCR beta V segments. Reportedly, a later analysis found an Asian-associated ancestry cluster had fewer N-insertions than the roughly 700-donor mean.

This CDR3 is built from 16 residues. V shed 1 base, J shed 4 bases, and the junction held 6 bases outside the gene matches. CDR1 SGHVS and CDR2 FNYEAQ come from the germline V gene. Primers included in the PCR were 60 Vbeta and 13 Jbeta primers. Measured with immunoSEQ multiplex PCR; TCRdb has only the in-frame clones, and not every one. The sample has around 150,000 clones; approximately 80% are singletons. The chain uses TRBV7-6 and TRBJ2-2, with 7 positions matching TRBD2. Sequencing input: PBMCs. The clonotype comes from a man aged 25 to 45 in good health and CMV-seronegative. The CDR3 DNA follows: TGTGCCAGCAGCTTAGAATGGGGGAGGGGCACCGGGGAGCTGTTTTTT. Protein sequence: CASSLEWGRGTGELFF.